This TCR beta chain was found in a study of OX40 agonist ivuxolimab in advanced cancers. Study observations and caveats: Among the lowest peripheral clonal expansion occurred in 0.1-3.0 mg/kg partial responders. Blood T cells, both CD4+ and CD8+, expanded clonally by week 6 at 0.1 to 3.0 mg/kg.

Method: immunoSEQ multiplex PCR; TCRdb's copy keeps in-frame clones and lacks some. The repertoire holds tens of thousands of clones, with 88% as singletons. A note on this clone: Its antigen is currently unknown.

Trimming cost V 4 bases and J 4 bases; bases outside gene matches: 8. This CDR3 region has 17 residues. CDR1 is SGHAT, CDR2 FQNNGV, per germline. This sequence joins TRBV11-2 and TRBJ2-1; TRBD2 agrees at 12 bases. This clonotype was obtained from an adult with an advanced solid tumor such as melanoma, head and neck, liver or kidney cancer. This material consisted of CD4+ or CD8+ T cells sorted from blood, taken in a trial of the OX40 agonist ivuxolimab. In DNA form, the CDR3 reads TGTGCCAGCAGCTCCCGGACTAGCGGGGCAAAATACAATGAGCAGTTCTTC. Translated, it gives CASSSRTSGAKYNEQFF.